One sample yielded the 27 T cell receptor beta chains listed below, sequenced in a study of T-cell memory formation after mild COVID-19. TCRdb re-called the 5' RACE reads through MiXCR, storing one row per CDR3 protein. The data hold about 60,000 distinct CDR3 sequences, with 10% to 15% observed a single time. The specimen was PBMCs or a T cell subset sorted from them (not recorded which). The receptors derive from a man between 18 and 35 years old who had mild COVID-19 (a few samples of this study predate the infection). Cell type and time point are not known.

The V gene is TRBV4-2, the J gene TRBJ1-3; tentative D call: TRBD1 (5 bases). There are 17 residues in the CDR3. Per the germline V gene, CDR1 is LGHNA and CDR2 is YNFKEQ. Trimming left V 4 bases short and J 0 bases short, with 16 bases between. CDR3 amino acids: CASSPINRRISGNTIYF. As DNA, the CDR3 is TGTGCCAGCAGCCCGATAAACAGGAGGATCTCTGGAAACACCATATATTTT.

This clonotype was detected ten times or more. The chain uses TRBV20-1 and TRBJ2-3, with TRBD2 matching over 8 bases. Germline CDR1 DFQATT, CDR2 SNEGSKA (reference sequence). V lost 0 bases, J lost 2 bases, and 1 base stayed unmatched. The CDR3 loop spans 14 amino acids. CDR3 bases: TGCAGTGCTAGAGATAGCGGGGTCACAGATACGCAGTATTTT. Translated: CSARDSGVTDTQYF.

In its sample, this clonotype was seen a few times. The chain combines TRBV6-2 or TRBV6-3 with TRBJ1-5; no firm D call. The V gene's germline CDR1 is MNHEY and CDR2 SVGEGT. V was cut by 6 bases and J by 6 bases, with 18 bases left in between. This CDR3 has 15 residues. For the CDR3, the DNA is TGTGCCAGCAGCACCCCGTCAGCGGCCGGTCAGCCCCAGCATTTT. Translating it yields CASSTPSAAGQPQHF.

Many counts were recorded for this clonotype. This chain joins TRBV29-1 and TRBJ2-7, with a possible D match to TRBD1 (6 bases). Germline V gives CDR1 SQVTM, CDR2 ANQGSEA. This CDR3 contains 13 residues. V dropped 3 bases and J dropped 5 bases, with 14 bases sitting between them. CDR3 in amino acids: CSVERGPGDEQYF. CDR3 coding DNA: TGCAGCGTTGAGAGGGGCCCAGGGGACGAGCAGTACTTC.

The V gene is TRBV20-1, the J gene TRBJ1-5, with D maybe TRBD1 (6 bases). CDR3 length: 12 residues. Looked up from germline, CDR1 is DFQATT and CDR2 is SNEGSKA (reference sequence). The CDR3 DNA follows: TGCAGGGCGGGAGGGGGGAATCAGCCCCAGCATTTT. This codes for CRAGGGNQPQHF.

The gene calls are TRBV6-5 and TRBJ1-3; D ambiguous. V was pared by 6 bases and J by 0 bases, with 12 bases between. Germline loops: CDR1 MNHEY, CDR2 SVGAGI. This CDR3 comprises 15 residues. CDR3 loop: CASRLTSDSGNTIYF. In DNA, the CDR3 is TGTGCCAGCAGACTTACATCTGACTCTGGAAACACCATATATTTT.

This chain links TRBV27 with TRBJ2-7; D uncertain. Germline V gene lookup returns CDR1 MNHEY and CDR2 SMNVEV (reference sequence). This CDR3 has 11 amino acids. Trimming cost V 5 bases and J 3 bases, with 5 bases left between them. The CDR3 loop is CASSNNYEQYF. The CDR3 nucleotides are TGTGCCAGCAGTAACAACTACGAGCAGTACTTC.

The chain joins TRBV7-9 to TRBJ2-3; D is unclear. Between the trimmed V and J ends, which lost 5 bases and 2 bases, there was a span of 14 bases. CDR3 length: 15 amino acids. Germline CDR1 reads SEHNR; CDR2 reads FQNEAQ (reference sequence). DNA of the CDR3: TGTGCCAGCAGCCCCTACGGGCAGAACACAGATACGCAGTATTTT. Translating it yields CASSPYGQNTDTQYF.

This chain uses TRBV6-5 with TRBJ2-3, with D hard to call. Per germline, CDR1 MNHEY and CDR2 SVGAGI. This CDR3 has 13 amino acids. Trimming shortened V by 7 bases and J by 1 base, and 9 bases separated the two germline ends. CDR3 in amino acids: CASNPPGTDTQYF. The DNA for the CDR3 is TGTGCCAGCAACCCACCAGGCACAGATACGCAGTATTTT.

This clonotype has more than one count but fewer than ten. The chain combines TRBV4-1 with TRBJ1-1, with D uncertain. The CDR3 loop spans 16 amino acids. V lost 0 bases and J lost 4, with 15 bases in between. Germline V gene sequence: CDR1 MGHRA, CDR2 YSYEKL. The CDR3 protein is CASSQEGRGGSTEAFF. The CDR3 region has the DNA TGCGCCAGCAGCCAAGAGGGCCGGGGTGGGAGCACTGAAGCTTTCTTT.

This clonotype was seen more than once but under ten times. The chain couples TRBV20-1 to TRBJ1-5, with D maybe TRBD1 (6 bases). The V gene's germline CDR1 is DFQATT and CDR2 SNEGSKA (reference sequence). With 5 bases removed from V and 4 bases from J, the gap between germline ends came to 12 bases. The CDR3 consists of 13 residues. CDR3 DNA sequence: TGCAGTGCTCGAGGGGGGGGTAATCAGCCCCAGCATTTT. Residues: CSARGGGNQPQHF.

This clonotype showed up many times. The chain employs TRBV7-9 and TRBJ2-6; D is perhaps TRBD1 (6 bases). The CDR3 sequence is 13 residues long. Germline CDR1 is SEHNR and CDR2 is FQNEAQ (reference sequence). V shed 9 bases and J shed 0 bases, with 6 bases lying between them. The CDR3 bases are TGTGCCAGACAGGGCTCTGGGGCCAACGTCCTGACTTTC. Translated, it gives CARQGSGANVLTF.

This clonotype appeared many times. This chain joins TRBV7-9 and TRBJ2-5; the D gene could be TRBD1 or TRBD2 (5 bases each). Trimming took off 5 bases at V and 5 bases at J, with 15 bases between the two ends. CDR1 SEHNR and CDR2 FQNEAQ come from the germline V gene (reference sequence). The CDR3 sequence is 14 residues long. The CDR3 region has the DNA TGTGCCAGCAGCGACCCGGGGCGTACGGAGACCCAGTACTTC. This gives the protein CASSDPGRTETQYF.

In its sample, this clonotype was seen many times. This sequence joins TRBV6-2 or TRBV6-3 and TRBJ2-6, with D possibly matching TRBD1 (5 bases). Trimming left V 2 bases short and J 1 base short, with 6 bases between. Germline values: CDR1 MNHEY, CDR2 SVGEGT. The CDR3 length is 15 residues. CDR3 region: CASSYRQSGANVLTF. The CDR3 nucleotides are TGTGCCAGCAGTTACAGACAGTCTGGGGCCAACGTCCTGACTTTC.

The chain couples TRBV30 to TRBJ1-6; D remains ambiguous. V lost 8 bases and J 9 bases, leaving 17 bases between the germline ends. From germline, CDR1 is GTSNPN and CDR2 SVGIG (reference sequence). The CDR3 is 13 amino acids. The CDR3 here is CAAGSSRSSPLHF. CDR3 DNA sequence: TGTGCCGCGGGGAGTTCCCGGAGTTCACCCCTCCACTTT.

This clonotype was observed at least ten times. This sequence joins TRBV4-1 and TRBJ2-7; D unclear. The CDR3 sequence is 14 residues long. V lost 1 base and J 0 bases, leaving 7 bases between the germline ends. The germline CDR1 and CDR2 sequences are MGHRA and YSYEKL. The CDR3 nucleotides read TGCGCCAGCAGCCAAGGCCTGAGCTCCTACGAGCAGTACGTC. It codes for CASSQGLSSYEQYV.

This clonotype was counted ten times or more. The chain employs TRBV5-6 and TRBJ2-2; D is undetermined. Germline V lookup: CDR1 SGHDT, CDR2 YYEEEE. This CDR3 has 12 residues. With 4 bases removed from V and 6 bases from J, the gap between germline ends came to 7 bases. The CDR3 protein is CASSLRPGELFF. In nucleotides, the CDR3 is TGTGCCAGCAGCCTTAGGCCCGGGGAGCTGTTTTTT.

V is TRBV7-9 and J is TRBJ2-6, with D unclear. The germline CDR1 and CDR2 sequences are SEHNR and FQNEAQ (reference sequence). The CDR3 consists of 16 residues. Trimming shortened V by 1 base and J by 0 bases, and 7 bases separated the two germline ends. CDR3 region: CASSLDGNSGANVLTF. Written as DNA, the CDR3 is TGTGCCAGCAGCTTAGATGGGAACTCTGGGGCCAACGTCCTGACTTTC.

A few counts support this clonotype. The chain couples TRBV9 to TRBJ1-2; D is undetermined. Trimming left V 4 bases short and J 6 bases short, with 22 bases between. The CDR3 runs 16 residues. Germline V gene data show CDR1 as SGDLS and CDR2 as YYNGEE. CDR3 sequence: CASSFNPTVPRNGYTF. The CDR3 DNA is TGTGCCAGCAGCTTCAACCCTACCGTACCTCGGAATGGCTACACCTTC.

This clonotype appeared a few times. The chain carries TRBV12-3 or TRBV12-4 and TRBJ2-1; 9 nucleotides align to TRBD1. The CDR3 sequence is 15 residues long. V shed 7 bases and J 6 bases; nucleotides not matched to a gene: 10. The CDR3 loop reads CASIARGTGLNEQFF. In DNA, the CDR3 is TGTGCCAGCATCGCGCGAGGGACAGGGCTCAATGAGCAGTTCTTC.

This clonotype has just a few counts. The chain employs TRBV20-1 and TRBJ1-2; D might be TRBD1 (5 bases). The CDR3 spans 11 residues. The germline V and J ends were trimmed by 6 bases and 3 bases, with 8 bases remaining between them. Per germline, CDR1 DFQATT and CDR2 SNEGSKA (reference sequence). The CDR3 nucleotides read TGCAGTGCGGCACAGGACTATGGCTACACCTTC. As protein: CSAAQDYGYTF.

Ten or more counts support this clonotype. The V and J genes are TRBV20-1 and TRBJ1-2; D possibly corresponds to TRBD1 (6 bases). Deletions cut 0 bases from V and 8 bases from J, with 13 bases between. The CDR3 extends over 13 amino acids. The germline CDR1 and CDR2 sequences are DFQATT and SNEGSKA (reference sequence). CDR3 residues: CSARDSGGLGYTF. The CDR3 bases are TGCAGTGCTAGAGATTCCGGGGGCCTCGGCTACACCTTC.

The chain couples TRBV28 to TRBJ1-2; no firm D call. Germline V gene data show CDR1 as MDHEN and CDR2 as SYDVKM. V dropped 3 bases and J dropped 2 bases, with 13 bases sitting between them. The CDR3 sequence is 15 residues long. The CDR3 spells CASSLMGGFNYGYTF. CDR3 nucleotides: TGTGCCAGCAGTTTGATGGGTGGTTTCAACTATGGCTACACCTTC.

Only a few counts were recorded for this clonotype. This chain connects TRBV6-5 to TRBJ1-1, with TRBD1 identical over 7 bases. This CDR3 is 14 amino acids long. Trimming took 6 bases from V and 1 from J; bases not matched to a gene: 5. CDR1 MNHEY and CDR2 SVGAGI come from the germline V gene. CDR3 sequence: CASSLGQENTEAFF. The DNA for the CDR3 is TGTGCCAGCAGCCTCGGACAGGAGAACACTGAAGCTTTCTTT.

V usage is TRBV7-6 and J usage is TRBJ2-3; TRBD2 aligns across 12 bases. V was clipped by 7 bases and J by 0 bases; unmatched bases: 5. The CDR3 covers 16 residues. Per the germline V gene, CDR1 is SGHVS and CDR2 is FNYEAQ. The CDR3 loop is CASTLAGGTSTDTQYF. CDR3 nucleotide sequence: TGTGCCAGCACCCTAGCGGGGGGGACTAGCACAGATACGCAGTATTTT.

This clonotype was detected only a few times. This sequence joins TRBV16 and TRBJ1-3; no firm D call. V lost 3 bases and J 2 bases, leaving 5 bases between the germline ends. Germline assignment: CDR1 KGHSY and CDR2 FQNENV. CDR3 size: 13 residues. CDR3 sequence reads: CASSQGTGNTIYF. The CDR3, as DNA: TGTGCCAGCAGCCAGGGGACTGGAAACACCATATATTTT.

In this sample, this clonotype turned up a few times. In nucleotides, the CDR3 is TGCGCCAGCAGCCAAGGGCTCGACAGTACCTACGAGCAGTACTTC. It encodes CASSQGLDSTYEQYF. This sequence joins TRBV4-3 and TRBJ2-7, with D possibly matching TRBD1 (5 bases). V gave up 1 base and J gave up 2 bases, with 12 bases separating them. The CDR3 length is 15 residues. Germline V CDR1 and CDR2: LGHNA, YSLEER.